This paragraph covers one TCR beta chain sequence. Antigen: not known. PCR employed 60 Vbeta and 13 Jbeta primers. Profiling relied on immunoSEQ multiplex PCR, and the TCRdb table lists in-frame clones only, not all of them. The repertoire holds just over 150,000 clones, around three quarters seen once, with under 4% in the top ten. Germline V gene sequence: CDR1 MNHEY, CDR2 SVGAGI. The CDR3 totals 14 residues. V lost 5 bases to trimming and J lost 2 bases, with 10 bases between them. This sample was included in a study of cytomegalovirus exposure and HLA in healthy donors. Findings and limits, study-wide: Testing in vitro showed a few CMV-associated chains specific for CMV antigens.

Material for sequencing was PBMCs. This receptor was obtained from a woman aged 40 to 50 in good health and CMV-seronegative. The chain has TRBV6-5 and TRBJ1-5, with D perhaps matching TRBD1 (6 bases). CDR3 coding DNA: TGTGCCAGCAGTAGGGGGGGTGGCAATCAGCCCCAGCATTTT. It translates to CASSRGGGNQPQHF.